This entry features one T cell receptor (beta chain) sequence. Its antigen is not identified. These data belong to a study of T cell responses to AZD1222 COVID-19 vaccine. General observations from the study: Spike-specific TCR breadth and depth grew following two AZD1222 doses.

V was pared by 5 bases and J by 4 bases, with 9 bases of the junction left unmatched. Germline CDR1 is SEHNR and CDR2 is FQNEAQ (reference sequence). The CDR3 covers 16 residues. TCRdb's table, derived via immunoSEQ multiplex PCR, lists solely in-frame clones and lacks some. The repertoire consists of about 120,000 clones, with roughly 90% occurring once and the leading ten covering 11% to 15%. The input for sequencing was peripheral blood, taken on day 0 of AZD1222 vaccination. The J gene is TRBJ2-1, the V gene TRBV7-9, with 9 bases matching TRBD2. This receptor was taken from an adult in good health. In nucleotides, the CDR3 is TGTGCCAGCAGCCCCCGGCCGGGACTAGCATACAATGAGCAGTTCTTC. Translating it yields CASSPRPGLAYNEQFF.